This T cell receptor (beta chain) was found in a study of molecular identifiers for immune sequencing clone quantification. To note about this clonotype: Its antigen is currently unknown.

The authors built bulk TCR libraries by previously described methods with listed TCR primers. TCRdb re-derived calls from the PCR reads in MiXCR, one entry per CDR3 protein. This sample carries nearly 650,000 distinct CDR3 sequences, less than 30% of them seen once, and the ten largest clones take about 0.78%. Findings and caveats of the study: Spiked Jurkat TCR RNA from one cell was reportedly detectable among about 1 million naive cells. Clones above 20 RNA copies contained over 98% of effector molecules but under 1% of naive ones.

Germline V gives CDR1 LNHDA, CDR2 SQIVND (reference sequence). V dropped 9 bases and J dropped 6; count of bases not matched to a gene: 12. This CDR3 spans 15 amino acids. The sequence was obtained from a human donor in good health. Some libraries in this study had Jurkat cell RNA spiked in. The chain has TRBV19 and TRBJ2-3, with 10 bases that match TRBD1. Sequenced input: naive CD8+ T cells from blood, with Jurkat cell RNA spiked in. Subset given: FACS-sorted CD8+CD4-CCR7+CD45RA+ naive T cells. CDR3 loop: CASKPDRGVFDTQYF. CDR3 sequence (DNA): TGTGCCAGCAAGCCGGACAGGGGGGTTTTTGATACGCAGTATTTT.